These T cell receptor beta chains were read from a single sample in a study of CD8+ T cells in alopecia areata. Sequencing used immunoSEQ multiplex PCR; TCRdb keeps in-frame clones, though not all of them. The sample includes around 80,000 clones, roughly 50% seen only once; the top ten take 5.5% to 6.5%. What was sequenced was NKG2D-high CD8+ T cells sorted from blood. The receptors were sampled from a human donor with alopecia areata. Each CDR3 is given with its conserved first and last residue. A D gene is named only where the DNA matches it firmly. Rows may omit the clone size; those that give it use once, few, many or a size class.

V,D,J,size,CDR3,DNA
TRBV27,TRBD2,TRBJ2-7,-,CASSLSGRQYF,TGTGCCAGCAGCCTTAGCGGGAGGCAGTACTTC
TRBV29-1,-,TRBJ2-2,few,CSVVGVTGELFF,TGCAGCGTTGTCGGGGTCACCGGGGAGCTGTTTTTT
TRBV19,-,TRBJ2-6,few,CASSIGANVLTF,TGTGCCAGTAGTATTGGGGCCAACGTCCTGACTTTC
TRBV5-6,-,TRBJ1-1,-,CASSLLNTEAFF,TGTGCCAGCAGCTTGCTTAACACTGAAGCTTTCTTT
TRBV7-9,-,TRBJ1-4,-,CASIEGTGGEKLFF,TGTGCCAGCATCGAGGGGACGGGAGGTGAAAAACTGTTTTTT
TRBV29-1,-,TRBJ1-5,few,CSVVGGDNQPQHF,TGCAGCGTTGTAGGCGGTGACAATCAGCCCCAGCATTTT
TRBV19,-,TRBJ1-1,-,CASSDLLMNTEAFF,TGTGCCAGTTCGGATCTCCTCATGAACACTGAAGCTTTCTTT
TRBV7-9,-,TRBJ2-5,-,CASSLAGVGPETQYF,TGTGCCAGCAGCTTAGCGGGAGTTGGCCCAGAGACCCAGTACTTC
TRBV28,TRBD2,TRBJ2-3,few,CASSLRTSGEDTQYF,TGTGCCAGCAGTTTAAGGACTAGCGGGGAAGATACGCAGTATTTT
TRBV7-9,-,TRBJ2-5,-,CASSSDRYQETQYF,TGTGCCAGCAGCTCCGACAGGTACCAAGAGACCCAGTACTTC
TRBV7-9,-,TRBJ2-7,-,CASSLGLGYEQYF,TGTGCCAGCAGCTTAGGTCTAGGCTACGAGCAGTACTTC
TRBV29-1,TRBD2,TRBJ2-1,few,CSVEGLAGGLNNEQFF,TGCAGCGTTGAAGGACTAGCGGGAGGACTCAACAATGAGCAGTTCTTC
TRBV6-6,-,TRBJ2-4,-,CASTTVGTKNIQYF,TGTGCCAGCACCACCGTAGGGACAAAAAACATTCAGTACTTC